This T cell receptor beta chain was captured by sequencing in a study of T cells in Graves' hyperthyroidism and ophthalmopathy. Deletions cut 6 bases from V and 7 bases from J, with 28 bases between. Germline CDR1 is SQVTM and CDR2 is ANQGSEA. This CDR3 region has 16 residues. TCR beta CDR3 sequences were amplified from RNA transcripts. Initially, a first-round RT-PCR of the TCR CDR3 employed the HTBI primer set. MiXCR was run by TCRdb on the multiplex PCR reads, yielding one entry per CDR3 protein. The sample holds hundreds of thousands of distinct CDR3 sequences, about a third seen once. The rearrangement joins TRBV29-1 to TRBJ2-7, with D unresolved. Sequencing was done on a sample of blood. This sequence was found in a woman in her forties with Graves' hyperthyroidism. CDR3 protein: CSVLEDPPKAGDEQYF. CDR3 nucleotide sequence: TGCAGCGTCCTTGAGGACCCCCCGAAGGCAGGAGATGAGCAGTACTTC.